The entry below gives a single T cell receptor (beta chain) sequence along with its context. This receptor's antigen is unknown. No quality values exist for individual bases; no much larger clone is one base distant. CDR1 and CDR2 (GTSNPN, SVGIG) derive from the germline V gene (reference sequence). The CDR3 holds 15 amino acids from the cysteine to the phenylalanine. The read is trimmed to its CDR3 DNA, 45 bases read in frame from base 1. V loses 0 bases, J loses 5 bases, and the germline ends lie 16 bases apart. This specimen comes from a study of blood T cell repertoires in COVID-19 (dated by TCRdb to 2018 to 2021). Turning to the overall study: The collaborator samples originated in the United States, Italy and Spain and spanned the acute and convalescent phases of COVID-19. The prospective study material was composed of cDNA or gDNA derived from T cells, B-cell-depleted T cells, or PBMCs. Deeply sampled blood TCRbeta repertoires from subjects exposed to, actively infected with, or recovered from COVID-19 were included in the dataset. The repertoires were released in a freely available public database intended as a resource for research on the immune response to SARS-CoV-2. Samples were obtained from the ongoing ImmuneRACE study (first 160 participants) and from 950 to 1,500 subjects provided by 6 global collaborators. A de-identified subject ID, COVID-19 status, age in years and sex were almost always included in the sample metadata. Where HLA class I and class II types were available, the types were taken from metadata supplied by the sample provider, not from assay-based typing. On the study overall, not on this receptor specifically: Clinical and demographic metadata were provided uncurated, with the amount varying by source and participant.

In Seattle, one collaborating source enrolled patients while the infection was active and tracked those patients longitudinally over the course of disease. Whole blood was collected in K2EDTA tubes by collaborating institutions according to the institutions' own protocols. For TCRbeta analysis, collaborators shipped samples in one of three forms: frozen whole blood, isolated PBMCs, or DNA extracted from either of those sample types. TCRbeta CDR3 regions were amplified from genomic DNA using the immunoSEQ Assay, a bias-controlled multiplex PCR. The authors' pipeline ran thus. Nucleated cell counts per sample were estimated from amplification of reference gene primers within the assay. To quantify the absolute abundance of each unique TCRbeta CDR3 rearrangement, sequence reads were collapsed and filtered. For each sample, productive Simpson clonality was calculated by taking the square root of Simpson's diversity index across productive rearrangements. The immuneACCESS repertoire file appears here via TCRdb, limited to in-frame rearrangements. These files lack a portion of the clones; in checked studies, under half of the deficit traces to unresolved V genes, and the cause of the others is not known. The DNA gave D and trimming, while V, J and clone size come from that table. A total of 250,000 to 300,000 clones appear in this sample, around nine tenths of them only once. The ten top clones hold 11% of the sample.

The sequenced sample was peripheral blood. The chain is assembled from TRBV30 and TRBJ1-1; 6 matching bases give a weak D call of TRBD1. The TCR comes from a young woman with COVID-19, enrolled during active disease. The nucleotides are TGTGCCTGGAGTGTAGTCCCAGGGGCAGGGACTGAAGCTTTCTTT. Translated, it reads CAWSVVPGAGTEAFF.